Listed below are T cell receptor beta chains from one sample, sequenced in a study of cytomegalovirus exposure and HLA in healthy donors. TCRdb's copy holds only in-frame clones and misses some; the assay was immunoSEQ multiplex PCR. The sample has approximately 78,000 clones, approximately 84% seen once. Sequenced material: PBMCs. The receptors stem from a woman aged 45-65 years in good health and CMV-seronegative. The CDR3 runs from the conserved cysteine through the conserved F or W. D genes are given only for firm matches. Size values are once, few and many counts, or a class for expanded clones, and some rows have none.

J gene: TRBJ1-5
clone size: .
D gene: .
V gene: TRBV19
CDR3 DNA: TGTGCCAGTAGTATTCCTTTTGGACAGCTATCCAATCAGCCCCAGCATTTT
CDR3 protein: CASSIPFGQLSNQPQHF

J gene: TRBJ2-1
clone size: .
D gene: .
V gene: TRBV4-3
CDR3 DNA: TGCGCCAGCAGCCCCGGACAGTTTTCCAATGAGCAGTTCTTC
CDR3 protein: CASSPGQFSNEQFF

J gene: TRBJ2-2
clone size: .
D gene: TRBD1
V gene: TRBV6-5
CDR3 DNA: TGTGCCAGCAGTTTGATGACAGGGGACACCGGGGAGCTGTTTTTT
CDR3 protein: CASSLMTGDTGELFF

J gene: TRBJ1-3
clone size: .
D gene: TRBD1
V gene: TRBV9
CDR3 DNA: TGTGCCAGCAGGGACAGGGTAACAAGAAACACCATATATTTT
CDR3 protein: CASRDRVTRNTIYF

J gene: TRBJ2-3
clone size: .
D gene: TRBD2
V gene: TRBV6-4
CDR3 DNA: TGTGCCAGCAAACGGGAGGGCCTTTCGGATACGCAGTATTTT
CDR3 protein: CASKREGLSDTQYF

J gene: TRBJ2-3
clone size: .
D gene: TRBD1
V gene: TRBV5-6
CDR3 DNA: TGTGCCAGCAGCTTCAGGGACAGGGGTACAGATACGCAGTATTTT
CDR3 protein: CASSFRDRGTDTQYF

J gene: TRBJ2-1
clone size: once
D gene: .
V gene: TRBV4-2
CDR3 DNA: TGTGCCAGCAGCCAAGAATTGCGGGGGCTCTATAATGAGCAGTTCTTC
CDR3 protein: CASSQELRGLYNEQFF

J gene: TRBJ1-2
clone size: .
D gene: TRBD1
V gene: TRBV13
CDR3 DNA: TGTGCCAGCAGCTTAGTAGGGGGCCGGGGCTACACCTTC
CDR3 protein: CASSLVGGRGYTF

J gene: TRBJ1-2
clone size: once
D gene: .
V gene: TRBV5-1
CDR3 DNA: TGCGCCAGCAGCTTGGCAGGAGGACAGTGGGATGGCTACACCTTC
CDR3 protein: CASSLAGGQWDGYTF

J gene: TRBJ2-1
clone size: .
D gene: TRBD2
V gene: TRBV7-2
CDR3 DNA: TGTGCCAGCAGCCGGCGCGGGGGGGATTACAATGAGCAGTTCTTC
CDR3 protein: CASSRRGGDYNEQFF

J gene: TRBJ2-1
clone size: .
D gene: TRBD1
V gene: TRBV28
CDR3 DNA: TGTGCCAGCAGACCACCACCGGGACAGGTATACAATGAGCAGTTCTTC
CDR3 protein: CASRPPPGQVYNEQFF

J gene: TRBJ2-1
clone size: .
D gene: TRBD2
V gene: TRBV11-2
CDR3 DNA: TGTGCCAGCAGCCGAGGACTAGCGGGGGGTTTAGAGCAGTTCTTC
CDR3 protein: CASSRGLAGGLEQFF

J gene: TRBJ1-2
clone size: .
D gene: .
V gene: TRBV2
CDR3 DNA: TGTGCCAGCATTTCTGGGCGCCGCTATGGCTACACCTTC
CDR3 protein: CASISGRRYGYTF

J gene: TRBJ2-6
clone size: .
D gene: TRBD1
V gene: TRBV7-3
CDR3 DNA: TGTGCCAGCAGCTCCTACAGGGGGCCTTTTTCTGGGGCCAACGTCCTGACTTTC
CDR3 protein: CASSSYRGPFSGANVLTF

J gene: TRBJ2-3
clone size: .
D gene: TRBD2
V gene: TRBV5-4
CDR3 DNA: TGTGCCAGCAGCTTGACTAGCGGGAGTGCAGATACGCAGTATTTT
CDR3 protein: CASSLTSGSADTQYF

J gene: TRBJ1-5
clone size: .
D gene: .
V gene: TRBV19
CDR3 DNA: TGTGCCAGTAGTCCTCAGACTGTTGGCGATCAGCCCCAGCATTTT
CDR3 protein: CASSPQTVGDQPQHF

J gene: TRBJ1-2
clone size: .
D gene: .
V gene: TRBV7-9
CDR3 DNA: TGTGCCAGCAGCCCTCTCAGGACAGTCAACTATGGCTACACCTTC
CDR3 protein: CASSPLRTVNYGYTF

J gene: TRBJ2-2
clone size: .
D gene: .
V gene: TRBV7-6
CDR3 DNA: TGTGCCAGCAGCTCCCAGGGGAGCGGGGAGCTGTTTTTT
CDR3 protein: CASSSQGSGELFF

J gene: TRBJ2-3
clone size: few
D gene: TRBD2
V gene: TRBV25-1
CDR3 DNA: TGTGCCAGCAGTGCGACTAGCGGGGCCACCACAGATACGCAGTATTTT
CDR3 protein: CASSATSGATTDTQYF

J gene: TRBJ1-1
clone size: .
D gene: .
V gene: TRBV7-9
CDR3 DNA: TGTGCCAGCAGCCCAGGACAGACCTTGAACACTGAAGCTTTCTTT
CDR3 protein: CASSPGQTLNTEAFF

J gene: TRBJ1-4
clone size: few
D gene: TRBD1
V gene: TRBV28
CDR3 DNA: TGTGCCAGCAGTCCACGCTCCCGGGACAGGGGGCGGAAACTGTTTTTT
CDR3 protein: CASSPRSRDRGRKLFF

J gene: TRBJ2-5
clone size: .
D gene: .
V gene: TRBV5-4
CDR3 DNA: TGTGCCAGCAGCTTGGGATGGGAGAAAGGTGGGGAGACCCAGTACTTC
CDR3 protein: CASSLGWEKGGETQYF

J gene: TRBJ2-2
clone size: .
D gene: TRBD1
V gene: TRBV9
CDR3 DNA: TGTGCCAGCAGCGTTGTGACAGGGCCGGGCGGGGAGCTGTTTTTT
CDR3 protein: CASSVVTGPGGELFF

J gene: TRBJ2-5
clone size: once
D gene: .
V gene: TRBV18
CDR3 DNA: TGTGCCAGCTCACCCGGAGAGACCCAGTACTTC
CDR3 protein: CASSPGETQYF

J gene: TRBJ1-4
clone size: .
D gene: TRBD1
V gene: TRBV4-1
CDR3 DNA: TGCGCCAGCAGCCCCCTAAGGGGGACAGGGGATGAAAAACTGTTTTTT
CDR3 protein: CASSPLRGTGDEKLFF

J gene: TRBJ2-1
clone size: .
D gene: TRBD2
V gene: TRBV7-2
CDR3 DNA: TGTGCCAGCAGCTTAGTAATGGCTAGCGGGGGCCTCTCCTACAATGAGCAGTTCTTC
CDR3 protein: CASSLVMASGGLSYNEQFF

J gene: TRBJ2-4
clone size: .
D gene: TRBD2
V gene: TRBV2
CDR3 DNA: TGTGCCAGCAGTGAAGCGGGGGGGGATGTCAAAAACATTCAGTACTTC
CDR3 protein: CASSEAGGDVKNIQYF

J gene: TRBJ1-2
clone size: medium-sized
D gene: .
V gene: TRBV7-9
CDR3 DNA: TGTGCCAGCAGCTCCGCCATCGGTGGCTACACCTTC
CDR3 protein: CASSSAIGGYTF

J gene: TRBJ1-2
clone size: .
D gene: .
V gene: TRBV6-5
CDR3 DNA: TGTGCCAGCAGTTACTTCCCAGGGCCTGGCTACACCTTC
CDR3 protein: CASSYFPGPGYTF

J gene: TRBJ2-7
clone size: once
D gene: TRBD2
V gene: TRBV10-1
CDR3 DNA: TGCGCCAGCAGTGGCGGGAGCTCCTACGAGCAGTACTTC
CDR3 protein: CASSGGSSYEQYF

J gene: TRBJ2-1
clone size: .
D gene: TRBD1
V gene: TRBV7-6
CDR3 DNA: TGTGCCAGCAGTCAGGGGGACAGGGACAATGAGCAGTTCTTC
CDR3 protein: CASSQGDRDNEQFF

J gene: TRBJ2-1
clone size: once
D gene: .
V gene: TRBV19
CDR3 DNA: TGTGCCAGTAGTATAGGGGCTAGCCCATACAATGAGCAGTTCTTC
CDR3 protein: CASSIGASPYNEQFF